This T cell receptor beta chain was recorded in a study of shared clonotypes between healthy human individuals. Trimming stripped 7 bases from V and 5 bases from J, with 11 bases between. The germline V gene encodes CDR1 MDHEN and CDR2 SYDVKM. This CDR3 is 12 amino acids long. Method: immunoSEQ multiplex PCR; TCRdb's copy keeps in-frame clones and lacks some. Of 2 million to 2.5 million clones detected, 85% to 95% appear once; the ten largest clones hold around 0.35%. This sequence joins TRBV28 and TRBJ1-2; no clear D gene. The sequencing sample was made of naive CD4+ T cells from PBMCs. Noted subset: CD45RA+ positively selected. The receptor was isolated from a young man in good health. Some clones in this sample may be carry-over from other donors' samples. The CDR3 bases are TGTGCCAGCAAAAGAACGGGGTATGGCTACACCTTC. This gives the protein CASKRTGYGYTF.